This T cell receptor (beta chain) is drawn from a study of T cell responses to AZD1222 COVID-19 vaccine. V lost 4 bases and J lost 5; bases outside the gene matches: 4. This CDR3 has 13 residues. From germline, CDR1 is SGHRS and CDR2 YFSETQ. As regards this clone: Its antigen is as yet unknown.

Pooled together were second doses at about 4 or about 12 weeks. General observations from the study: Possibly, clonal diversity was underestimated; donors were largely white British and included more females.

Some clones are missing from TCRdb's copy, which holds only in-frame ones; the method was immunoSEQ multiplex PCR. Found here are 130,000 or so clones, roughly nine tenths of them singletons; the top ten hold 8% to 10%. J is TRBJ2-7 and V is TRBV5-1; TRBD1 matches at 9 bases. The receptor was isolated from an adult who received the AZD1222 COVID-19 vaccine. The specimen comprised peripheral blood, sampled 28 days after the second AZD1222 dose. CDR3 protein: CASSVQGAHEQYF. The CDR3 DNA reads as TGCGCCAGCAGCGTACAGGGGGCCCACGAGCAGTACTTC.